The clone carrying this T cell receptor (beta chain) occurred a few times. Its antigen is not identified. Time point meaning: newly diagnosed GD, antithyroid drugs for less than 3 months. PBMCs provided the RNA from which the TCR library was made. EDTA tubes were used for drawing around 9.7 milliliters of peripheral blood. The record originates from a study of regulatory T cells in long-lasting Graves disease. Whole-study findings and limits: Persistent Graves' patients showed less TCR diversity than newly diagnosed patients showed.

In building TCR beta libraries, iRepertoire HTBI primers were used together with Arm-PCR of CDR3 regions. TCRdb re-derived calls from the multiplex PCR reads in MiXCR, one entry per CDR3 protein. The repertoire has a few hundred thousand distinct CDR3 sequences, 12% to 15% of them found once; the top ten carry approximately 15%. V lost 1 base to trimming and J lost 0 bases, with 9 bases between them. Germline V gene data show CDR1 as SGHTA and CDR2 as FQGTGA. The CDR3 has 16 amino acids. These data also featured in a second study, about T cells in Graves' hyperthyroidism and ophthalmopathy. From that second work: The HTBI primer set drove a first-round RT-PCR of the TCR CDR3. Before onset, by a median of around 6.1 months, the model predicted ophthalmopathy.

Sequences were derived from peripheral blood mononuclear cells (PBMCs), sampled at new diagnosis, from a patient treated with antithyroid drugs. This chain links TRBV7-3 with TRBJ2-2, with no clear D. The receptor's source is a woman between 45 and 65 years old with Graves disease. For the CDR3, the DNA is TGTGCCAGCAGCTTAATGGCCAGCCCGAACACCGGGGAGCTGTTTTTT. It codes for CASSLMASPNTGELFF. Combining the CDR3 with reference TRBV7-3 and TRBJ2-2 gives the whole variable domain GAGVSQTPSNKVTEKGKYVELRCDPISGHTALYWYRQSLGQGPEFLIYFQGTGAADDSGLPNDRFFAVRPEGSVSTLKIQRTERGDSAVYLCASSLMASPNTGELFFGEGSRLTVL.